The rows below give T cell receptor beta chains drawn from one sample of a study of regulatory T cells in long-lasting Graves disease. MiXCR was run by TCRdb on the multiplex PCR reads, yielding one entry per CDR3 protein. The data show 400,000 to 500,000 distinct CDR3 sequences, around 21% seen once. Sample: peripheral blood mononuclear cells (PBMCs), taken when the disease was refractory, from a patient treated with antithyroid drugs. These receptor sequences come from a female donor with Graves disease. Each CDR3 is given without its conserved first and last residue.

CDR3 | J | V
ASSSRQGGDIQY | TRBJ2-4 | TRBV11-2
SAGASSYEQY | TRBJ2-7 | TRBV20-1
ASSSGLEGGQPQH | TRBJ1-5 | TRBV7-9
ASSSSPTNYGYT | TRBJ1-2 | TRBV7-9
ASTTQGGGSSSYEQY | TRBJ2-7 | TRBV6-2/TRBV6-3
ASSIEDANQPQH | TRBJ1-5 | TRBV19
ASSLGLLGRGGTEQY | TRBJ2-7 | TRBV11-2
ASSLALAGVFETQY | TRBJ2-5 | TRBV7-8
ASSLESGPAF | TRBJ1-1 | TRBV7-8
AWGMGTQY | TRBJ2-5 | TRBV30
ASSGRDRGRGGSTEAF | TRBJ1-1 | TRBV11-2
ASSLVSQGFINYGYT | TRBJ1-2 | TRBV7-9
ASSHGGVNTEAF | TRBJ1-1 | TRBV6-1
SARGGGLALAFSYEQY | TRBJ2-7 | TRBV20-1
ASSPRSGRAYEQY | TRBJ2-7 | TRBV7-2
SPWGRDSTYQETQY | TRBJ2-5 | TRBV20-1
SARLSESRAF | TRBJ1-1 | TRBV20-1
SALAVNGQPQH | TRBJ1-5 | TRBV20-1